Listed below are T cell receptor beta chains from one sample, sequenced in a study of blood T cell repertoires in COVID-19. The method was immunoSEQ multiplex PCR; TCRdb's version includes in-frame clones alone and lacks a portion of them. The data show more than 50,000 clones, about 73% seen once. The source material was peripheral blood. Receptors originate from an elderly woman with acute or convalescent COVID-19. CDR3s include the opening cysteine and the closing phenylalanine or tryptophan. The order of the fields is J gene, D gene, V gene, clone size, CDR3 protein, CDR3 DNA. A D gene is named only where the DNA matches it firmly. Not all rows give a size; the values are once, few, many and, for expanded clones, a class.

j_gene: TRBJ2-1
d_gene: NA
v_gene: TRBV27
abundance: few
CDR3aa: CASSLVGRYNEQFF
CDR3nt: TGTGCCAGCAGTTTAGTGGGCAGGTACAATGAGCAGTTCTTC

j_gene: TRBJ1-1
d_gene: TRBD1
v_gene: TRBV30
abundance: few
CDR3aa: CAWSPRRGQNTEAFF
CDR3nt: TGTGCCTGGAGTCCCCGGAGGGGGCAGAACACTGAAGCTTTCTTT

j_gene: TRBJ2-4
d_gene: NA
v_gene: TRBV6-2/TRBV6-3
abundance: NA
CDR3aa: CASSYSRLGGVHIQYF
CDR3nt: TGTGCCAGCAGTTACTCTCGGTTGGGAGGAGTGCACATTCAGTACTTC

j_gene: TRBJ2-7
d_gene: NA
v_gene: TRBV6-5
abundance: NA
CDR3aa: CASSYSTARAYEQYF
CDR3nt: TGTGCCAGCAGTTACTCGACAGCACGGGCGTACGAGCAGTACTTC

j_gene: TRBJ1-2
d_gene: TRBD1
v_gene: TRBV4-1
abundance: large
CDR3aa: CASSQVSDRPDYGYTF
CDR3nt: TGCGCCAGCAGCCAAGTATCGGACAGGCCCGACTATGGCTACACCTTC

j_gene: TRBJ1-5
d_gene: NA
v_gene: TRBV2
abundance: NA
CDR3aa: CASNNVFGVQPQHF
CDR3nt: TGTGCCAGCAACAATGTCTTCGGGGTCCAGCCCCAGCATTTT

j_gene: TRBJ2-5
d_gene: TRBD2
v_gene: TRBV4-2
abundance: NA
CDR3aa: CASSQALLAGGNQETQYF
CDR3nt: TGTGCCAGCAGCCAAGCCTTACTAGCGGGGGGGAACCAAGAGACCCAGTACTTC

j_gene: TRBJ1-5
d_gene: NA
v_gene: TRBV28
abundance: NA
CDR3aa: CASSIPARGPQPQHF
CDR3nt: TGTGCCAGCAGCATACCCGCCAGGGGCCCTCAGCCCCAGCATTTT

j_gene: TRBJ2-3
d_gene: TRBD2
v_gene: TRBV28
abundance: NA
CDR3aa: CASSLSLEAGLAGPGTQYF
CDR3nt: TGTGCCAGCAGTTTATCGTTGGAGGCGGGACTAGCGGGCCCGGGGACGCAGTATTTT

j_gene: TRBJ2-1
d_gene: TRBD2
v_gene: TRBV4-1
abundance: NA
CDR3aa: CASRVAGAINEQFF
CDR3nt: TGCGCCAGCAGAGTAGCGGGAGCCATAAATGAGCAGTTCTTC

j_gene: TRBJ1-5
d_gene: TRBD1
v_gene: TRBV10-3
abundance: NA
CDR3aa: CAISVTGGVSNQPQHF
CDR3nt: TGTGCCATCAGTGTCACAGGGGGAGTTAGCAATCAGCCCCAGCATTTT

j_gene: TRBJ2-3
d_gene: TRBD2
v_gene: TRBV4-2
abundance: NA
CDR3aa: CASSPVGVAGGPTDTQYF
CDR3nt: TGTGCCAGCAGCCCCGTAGGCGTAGCGGGAGGGCCCACAGATACGCAGTATTTT